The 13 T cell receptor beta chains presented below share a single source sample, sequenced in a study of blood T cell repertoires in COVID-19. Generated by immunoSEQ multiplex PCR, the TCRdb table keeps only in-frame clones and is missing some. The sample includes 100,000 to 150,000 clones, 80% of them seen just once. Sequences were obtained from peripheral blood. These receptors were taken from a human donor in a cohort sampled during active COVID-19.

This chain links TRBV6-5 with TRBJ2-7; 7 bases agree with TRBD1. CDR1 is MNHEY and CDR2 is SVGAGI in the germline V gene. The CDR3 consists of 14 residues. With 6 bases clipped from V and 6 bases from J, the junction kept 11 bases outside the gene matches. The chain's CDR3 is CASSYQPGGSEQYF. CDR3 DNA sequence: TGTGCCAGCAGCTACCAACCAGGGGGAAGCGAGCAGTACTTC.

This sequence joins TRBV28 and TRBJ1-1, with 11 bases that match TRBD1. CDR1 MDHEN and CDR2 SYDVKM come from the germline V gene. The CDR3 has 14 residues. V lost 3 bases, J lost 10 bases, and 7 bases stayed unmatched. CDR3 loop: CASSFGQGAMGAFF. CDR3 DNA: TGTGCCAGCAGTTTCGGACAGGGGGCGATGGGAGCTTTCTTT.

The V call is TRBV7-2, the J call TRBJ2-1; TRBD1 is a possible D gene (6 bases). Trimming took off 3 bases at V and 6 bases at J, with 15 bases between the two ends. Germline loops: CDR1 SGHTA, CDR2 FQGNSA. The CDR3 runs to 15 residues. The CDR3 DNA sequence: TGTGCCAGCAGCTTGTTCAGGGGTGAAGGCAATGAGCAGTTCTTC. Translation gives CASSLFRGEGNEQFF.

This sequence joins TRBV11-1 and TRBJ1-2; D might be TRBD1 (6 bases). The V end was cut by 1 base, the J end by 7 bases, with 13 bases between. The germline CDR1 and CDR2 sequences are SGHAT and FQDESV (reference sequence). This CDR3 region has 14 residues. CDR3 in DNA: TGTGCCAGCAGCTTAGATGGGGGCCGATCTGGCTACACCTTC. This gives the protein CASSLDGGRSGYTF.

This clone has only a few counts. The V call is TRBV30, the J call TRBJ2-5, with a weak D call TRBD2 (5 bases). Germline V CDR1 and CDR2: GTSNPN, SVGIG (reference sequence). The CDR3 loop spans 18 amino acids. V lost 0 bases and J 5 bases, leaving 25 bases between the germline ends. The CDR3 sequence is CAWSVPVYRLSWVETQYF. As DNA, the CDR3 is TGTGCCTGGAGTGTACCCGTGTACAGACTAAGTTGGGTCGAGACCCAGTACTTC.

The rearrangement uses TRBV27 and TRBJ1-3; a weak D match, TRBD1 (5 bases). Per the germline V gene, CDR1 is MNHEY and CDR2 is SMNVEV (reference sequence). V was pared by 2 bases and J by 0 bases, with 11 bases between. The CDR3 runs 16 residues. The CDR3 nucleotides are TGTGCCAGCAGTTTACAGGGCATCGACTCTGGAAACACCATATATTTT. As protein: CASSLQGIDSGNTIYF.

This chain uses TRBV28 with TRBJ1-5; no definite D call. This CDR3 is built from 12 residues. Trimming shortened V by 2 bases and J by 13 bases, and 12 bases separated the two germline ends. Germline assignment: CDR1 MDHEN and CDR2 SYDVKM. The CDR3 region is CASSLGGGEQHF. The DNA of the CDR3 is TGTGCCAGCAGTTTAGGTGGTGGGGAGCAGCATTTT.

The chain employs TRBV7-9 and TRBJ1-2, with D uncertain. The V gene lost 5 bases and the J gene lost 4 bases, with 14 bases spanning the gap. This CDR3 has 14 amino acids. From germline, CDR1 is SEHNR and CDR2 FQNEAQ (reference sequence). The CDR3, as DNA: TGTGCCAGCAGCCGATACAGTTTGGGCTATGGCTACACCTTC. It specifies CASSRYSLGYGYTF.

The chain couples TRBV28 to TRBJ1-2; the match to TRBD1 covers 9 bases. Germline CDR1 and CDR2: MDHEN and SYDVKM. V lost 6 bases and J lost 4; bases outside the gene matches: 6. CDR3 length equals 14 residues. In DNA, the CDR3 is TGTGCCAGCAGCACGGGACAGGGACTCTATGGCTACACCTTC. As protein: CASSTGQGLYGYTF.

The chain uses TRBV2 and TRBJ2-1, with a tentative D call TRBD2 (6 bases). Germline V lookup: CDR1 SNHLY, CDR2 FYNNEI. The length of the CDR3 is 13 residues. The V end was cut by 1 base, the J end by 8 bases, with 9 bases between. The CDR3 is CASSEGGVDEQFF. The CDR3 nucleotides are TGTGCCAGCAGTGAAGGGGGGGTCGATGAGCAGTTCTTC. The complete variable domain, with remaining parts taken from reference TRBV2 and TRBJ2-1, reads EPEVTQTPSHQVTQMGQEVILRCVPISNHLYFYWYRQILGQKVEFLVSFYNNEISEKSEIFDDQFSVERPDGSNFTLKIRSTKLEDSAMYFCASSEGGVDEQFFGPGTRLTVL.

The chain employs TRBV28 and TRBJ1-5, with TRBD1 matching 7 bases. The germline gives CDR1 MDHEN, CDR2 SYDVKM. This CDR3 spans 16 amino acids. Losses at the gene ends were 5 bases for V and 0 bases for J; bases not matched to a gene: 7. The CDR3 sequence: CASSRPGQYSNQPQHF. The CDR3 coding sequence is TGTGCCAGCAGTAGGCCGGGACAGTATAGCAATCAGCCCCAGCATTTT.

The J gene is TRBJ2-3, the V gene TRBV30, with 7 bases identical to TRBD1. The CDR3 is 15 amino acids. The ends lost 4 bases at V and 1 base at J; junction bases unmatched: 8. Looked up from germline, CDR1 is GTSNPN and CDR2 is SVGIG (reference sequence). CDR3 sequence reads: CAWTKPGQRTDTQYF. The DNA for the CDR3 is TGTGCCTGGACCAAACCGGGACAGCGCACAGATACGCAGTATTTT.

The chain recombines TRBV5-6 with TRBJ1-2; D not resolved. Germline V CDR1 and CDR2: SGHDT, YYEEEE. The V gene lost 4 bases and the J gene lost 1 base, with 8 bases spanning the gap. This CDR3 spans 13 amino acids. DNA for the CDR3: TGTGCCAGCAGCGAGGGCCTTAACTATGGCTACACCTTC. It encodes CASSEGLNYGYTF.